This T cell receptor (beta chain) was found in a study of CD8+CD57+ T cells in acquired aplastic anemia. Study overall: When averaged, DNA from sorted CD4+ and CD8+ cells came to about 2.9 ug. Overall study findings and caveats: Some 28 sequences, all CD8+ CDR3, were shared between patients and controls.

As regards this clonotype: The antigen is unknown.

The CDR3 has 15 residues. Trimming cost V 6 bases and J 4 bases; bases outside gene matches: 8. The germline gives CDR1 ENHRY, CDR2 SYGVKD. Both TCR beta VDJ combination and CDR3 sequence profiling were carried out. Genomic DNA was the template for this profiling. From the reads, TCRdb called clonotypes with MiXCR, one entry per CDR3 protein. The top ten clones hold 7.5% to 9.5% of a sample with some 140,000 distinct CDR3 sequences, around two fifths of them seen once. The TCR comes from a human donor in good health, serving as a control. This chain links TRBV10-3 with TRBJ1-2; 10 positions agree with TRBD1. Sample: sorted CD4+, CD8+, or CD8+CD57+ T cells (not recorded which) from PBMCs. The CDR3 sequence is CAIRSPGQGLYGYTF. As DNA, the CDR3 is TGTGCCATCAGATCTCCGGGACAGGGGCTCTATGGCTACACCTTC.